This TCR beta chain was captured by sequencing in a study of T cells expressing NK-cell markers. Background on the study: Just one sequenced donor of eight was HCMV-seronegative, while seven were seropositive.

Overall study results and limits: The CD3+CD56-NKG2C+ fraction was also led by these clonotypes in several donors. Dominant NKG2C+ clonotype frequencies of about 1.0-7.5% of CD8+ T cells were measured in more than five donors.

Libraries used 5'RACE template switching adding universal primer site and UMIs. TCRdb re-called the 5' RACE reads and shows each CDR3 protein once, DNA omitted. In all, the sample yields 140,000 or so distinct CDR3 sequences. As to this clonotype: The antigen remains unidentified.

Material for sequencing was blood T cells: a sorted CD56 or NKG2C T cell subset, CD4+ or CD8+ T cells, or bulk PBMC T cells (not recorded which). The receptor was isolated from a young man in good health.

The CDR3: CASSQSVTQYF. The chain is built from TRBV12-3 or TRBV12-4 and TRBJ2-5. The CDR3 loop spans 11 amino acids.